This T cell receptor (beta chain) was sequenced for a study of beta chain features in type 1 diabetes. One heparinised draw, averaging about 110 mL, was taken per donor. Purity (above 98%) was reached by all sorted populations. Expressed TCRB transcripts were sequenced after all isolated RNA was converted to cDNA. Data came from immunoSEQ multiplex PCR; TCRdb stores just in-frame clones and leaves some out. The data contain more than 550,000 clones, about 14% of them singletons. A remark on this clone: Its antigen is currently unknown.

Study-wide points: Type 1 diabetes patients had moderately but significantly shorter TCRB CDR3s in all four CD4+ subsets. Shorter templates might be favored by PCR, equally in patients and controls. Patients showed naive, central memory and Treg TCRB repertoires that appeared more similar than those of healthy donors.

Trimming cost V 3 bases and J 2 bases, with 11 bases left between them. CDR3 length equals 15 residues. Per the germline V gene, CDR1 is MGHRA and CDR2 is YSYEKL. The rearrangement joins TRBV4-1 to TRBJ2-1, with D possibly being TRBD1 (5 bases). The receptor's source is a man younger than 35 with type 1 diabetes. Sequenced input: naive CD4+ T cells from blood. CDR3: CASSQAGFTYNEQFF. The CDR3 DNA sequence: TGCGCCAGCAGCCAGGCAGGGTTCACCTACAATGAGCAGTTCTTC.